This T cell receptor beta chain appears in the sequencing data of a study of T cell responses to AZD1222 COVID-19 vaccine. Broader study findings: Unmutated variant regions are reportedly the target of nearly half of TCRs that are spike-specific.

This CDR3 has 15 residues. Between the trimmed V and J ends, which lost 0 bases and 4 bases, there was a span of 13 bases. Germline V lookup: CDR1 GTSNPN, CDR2 SVGIG (reference sequence). Profiled with immunoSEQ multiplex PCR; TCRdb holds only in-frame clones, not every one. The profile shows around 190,000 clones, 90% to 95% of them singletons. On this clone itself: What it binds is unknown.

The TCR sequence derives from an adult who received the AZD1222 COVID-19 vaccine. The V call is TRBV30, the J call TRBJ1-5; a possible D gene is TRBD1 (5 bases). The sequencing used peripheral blood, collected 28 days after the second AZD1222 dose. As DNA, the CDR3 is TGTGCCTGGAGTGTCCCCGGGGGGACTAATCAGCCCCAGCATTTT. Protein sequence: CAWSVPGGTNQPQHF.